This passage covers 2 T cell receptor beta chains from one sample sequenced in a study of control samples from healthy donors and cancer patients. The protocol was immunoSEQ multiplex PCR, while the TCRdb copy is restricted to in-frame clones and leaves out a portion. The sample lists around 71,000 clones, over 75% occurring once. The specimen was PBMCs. The receptors here all came from a woman aged 50 to 60 with colorectal cancer.

This clone was counted between two and nine times. The rearrangement uses TRBV11-2 and TRBJ2-5, with TRBD1 matching over 7 bases. The length of the CDR3 is 14 residues. Per germline, CDR1 SGHAT and CDR2 FQNNGV. Unmatched junction bases numbered 7, after V lost 4 bases and J lost 5 bases. The CDR3 reads CASSSTGVRETQYF. The CDR3 region has the DNA TGTGCCAGCAGCTCCACAGGGGTTAGGGAGACCCAGTACTTC. The whole variable domain, remainder taken from reference TRBV11-2 and TRBJ2-5, is EAGVAQSPRYKIIEKRQSVAFWCNPISGHATLYWYQQILGQGPKLLIQFQNNGVVDDSQLPKDRFSAERLKGVDSTLKIQPAKLEDSAVYLCASSSTGVRETQYFGPGTRLLVL.

This sequence joins TRBV2 and TRBJ2-5; D may be TRBD2 (6 bases). Germline CDR1 SNHLY, CDR2 FYNNEI. The CDR3 is 12 residues long. Trimming took 7 bases from V and 5 from J, leaving 11 bases between them. The CDR3 reads CASTGEMETQYF. In nucleotides, the CDR3 is TGTGCCAGCACGGGGGAGATGGAGACCCAGTACTTC.